Presented here are 8 T cell receptor beta chains from one specimen sequenced in a study of monozygotic twins with inflammatory bowel disease. TCRdb reprocessed the 5' RACE reads, keeping one entry per CDR3 protein, no DNA. The sample table sets out 110,000 to 150,000 distinct CDR3 sequences. Sequenced sample: blood. Receptors were obtained from a human donor with ulcerative colitis or Crohn's disease, or a healthy co-twin of an affected twin (not recorded which).

This rearrangement joins TRBV20-1 to TRBJ1-1; as DNA is missing, the TRBD1 call by TCRdb cannot be tested. From germline, CDR1 is DFQATT and CDR2 SNEGSKA (reference sequence). This CDR3 comprises 14 residues. The CDR3 loop reads CSALLDRGNTEAFF.

The chain links TRBV6-6 to TRBJ2-3; absent DNA, TCRdb's TRBD1 call cannot be checked. The germline gives CDR1 MNHNY, CDR2 SVGAGI (reference sequence). The CDR3 covers 13 residues. This chain's CDR3 is CASRRQGTDTQYF.

V gene TRBV6-6 combines with J gene TRBJ1-1. Looked up from germline, CDR1 is MNHNY and CDR2 is SVGAGI (reference sequence). The CDR3 spans 14 residues. CDR3 protein: CASSYSRADTEAFF.

V gene TRBV5-1 combines with J gene TRBJ1-2; no DNA is available, so the TRBD1 call from TCRdb remains unchecked. The CDR3 totals 14 residues. Germline CDR1 SGHRS, CDR2 YFSETQ. CDR3 loop: CASSFGQGDYGYTF.

The V and J genes are TRBV5-6 and TRBJ2-7; TCRdb picks TRBD1, but there is no DNA to check that call. The germline V gene encodes CDR1 SGHDT and CDR2 YYEEEE. This CDR3 has 14 amino acids. The CDR3 here is CASSPVGETYEQYF.

The genes are TRBV15 and TRBJ2-7; without DNA, the TCRdb call of TRBD2 cannot be checked. The CDR3 sequence is 16 residues long. CDR1 and CDR2 (germline): LNHNV, YYDKDF (reference sequence). The CDR3: CATSREGQINTYEQYF.

V and J are TRBV5-1 and TRBJ1-1. CDR3 length: 15 residues. Germline CDR1 and CDR2: SGHRS and YFSETQ. The CDR3 spells CASSLGSPMNTEAFF.

The chain couples TRBV9 to TRBJ2-3. The CDR3 has 13 amino acids. Germline V gene lookup returns CDR1 SGDLS and CDR2 YYNGEE. CDR3 loop: CASSVEGTDTQYF.